The rows below give T cell receptor beta chains drawn from one sample of a study of cytomegalovirus exposure and HLA in healthy donors. Repertoires were generated with immunoSEQ multiplex PCR, while TCRdb's copy carries only in-frame clones and drops some. The profile shows 150,000 to 160,000 clones, roughly 86% of them singletons. Sequencing was done on a sample of PBMCs. Every receptor here comes from a human donor in good health. Each CDR3 is given with its conserved first and last residue. A D gene is named only where the DNA matches it firmly. Clone size, where shown, is once, few, many, or a class for clones that have expanded.

CDR3nt,CDR3aa,v_gene,d_gene,j_gene,abundance
TGCGCCAGCAGCTCAACAGGTATACAAGAGACCCAGTACTTC,CASSSTGIQETQYF,TRBV5-1,-,TRBJ2-5,once
TGTGCCAGCTCACGTGCGGGACAGGGGAAGTTAGTCTCTGGCTACACCTTC,CASSRAGQGKLVSGYTF,TRBV18,TRBD1,TRBJ1-2,-
TGTGCCAGCGCCGTACAGGGGAAGGGTAATTCACCCCTCCACTTT,CASAVQGKGNSPLHF,TRBV2,TRBD1,TRBJ1-6,few
TGTGCCAGCAGGGGGGGAACTGAAGCTTTCTTT,CASRGGTEAFF,TRBV11-2,-,TRBJ1-1,-
TGCGCCAGCAGTCAATCGTGTAAAGTACACCTGAACACTGAAGCTTTCTTT,CASSQSCKVHLNTEAFF,TRBV23-1,-,TRBJ1-1,-
TGTGCCAGCAGTGATTACAGGGGGCCCTACGAGCAGTACTTC,CASSDYRGPYEQYF,TRBV27,TRBD1,TRBJ2-7,-
TGCGCCAGCAGCGCTTATCAACAGGGGGCAGGTGGCTACACCTTC,CASSAYQQGAGGYTF,TRBV5-1,TRBD1,TRBJ1-2,once
TGCGCCAGCAGAGCCGACAGATCCCGCGACGAGCAGTACTTC,CASRADRSRDEQYF,TRBV5-1,-,TRBJ2-7,-
TGTGCCAGCAGTGGAGGACAGGGTATCCCCTACGAGCAGTACTTC,CASSGGQGIPYEQYF,TRBV25-1,TRBD1,TRBJ2-7,few
TGTGCCAGCAGCCCCACGGGGGGCAAGCTGTTTTTT,CASSPTGGKLFF,TRBV14,-,TRBJ2-2,-
TGCGCCAGCAGCCACGGGACTAGCGGGAGAACCACGAACACCGGGGAGCTGTTTTTT,CASSHGTSGRTTNTGELFF,TRBV4-1,TRBD2,TRBJ2-2,-
TGCGCCAGCAGCCTGATAGGGAGCTCTGGGGCCAACGTCCTGACTTTC,CASSLIGSSGANVLTF,TRBV5-1,-,TRBJ2-6,-